This TCR beta chain was obtained from a study of blood T cells in healthy people across ages. The V end was cut by 4 bases, the J end by 0 bases, with 16 bases between. The V gene's germline CDR1 is MNHEY and CDR2 SVGAGI. The CDR3 runs 16 residues. Primers used in a second PCR of about 6 to 11 cycles were a sample-barcoded 5' primer and a J-beta primer mix. TCRdb ran MiXCR on the 5' RACE reads and lists one entry per CDR3 protein. Of approximately 880,000 distinct CDR3 sequences detected, roughly 52% appear once; the ten largest clones hold 13%. This receptor was identified in a man aged 25 to 40 in good health. The sample taken for sequencing was blood. The genes are TRBV6-5 and TRBJ2-7; D is possibly TRBD2 (5 bases). CDR3 sequence (DNA): TGTGCCAGCAGTTGGGAGACGCCTCCGAGCTCCTACGAGCAGTACTTC. Its protein is CASSWETPPSSYEQYF.